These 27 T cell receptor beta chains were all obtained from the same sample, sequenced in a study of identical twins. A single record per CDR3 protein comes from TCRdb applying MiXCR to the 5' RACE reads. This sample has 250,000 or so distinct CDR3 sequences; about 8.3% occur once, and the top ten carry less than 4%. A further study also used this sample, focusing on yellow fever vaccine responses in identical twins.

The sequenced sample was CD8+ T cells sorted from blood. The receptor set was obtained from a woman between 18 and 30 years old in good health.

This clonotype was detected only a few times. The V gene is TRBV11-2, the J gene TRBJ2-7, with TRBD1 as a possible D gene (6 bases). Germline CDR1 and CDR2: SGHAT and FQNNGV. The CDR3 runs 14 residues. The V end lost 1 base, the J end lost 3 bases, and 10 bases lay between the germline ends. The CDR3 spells CASSLGDKYYEQYF. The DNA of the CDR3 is TGTGCCAGCAGCTTAGGGGACAAGTACTACGAGCAGTACTTC.

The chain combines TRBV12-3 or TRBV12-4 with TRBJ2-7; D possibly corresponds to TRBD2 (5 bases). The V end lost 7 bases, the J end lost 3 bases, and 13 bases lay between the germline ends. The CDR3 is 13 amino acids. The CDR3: CASMTGNHYEQYF. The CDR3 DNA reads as TGTGCCAGCATGACCGGGAATCACTACGAGCAGTACTTC.

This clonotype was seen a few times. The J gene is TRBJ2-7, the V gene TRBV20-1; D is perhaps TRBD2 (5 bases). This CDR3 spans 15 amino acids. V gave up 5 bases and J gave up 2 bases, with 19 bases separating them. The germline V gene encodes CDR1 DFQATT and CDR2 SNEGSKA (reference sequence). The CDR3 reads CSAQERLMVPYEQYF. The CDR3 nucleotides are TGCAGTGCTCAGGAGCGGCTTATGGTCCCCTACGAGCAGTACTTC.

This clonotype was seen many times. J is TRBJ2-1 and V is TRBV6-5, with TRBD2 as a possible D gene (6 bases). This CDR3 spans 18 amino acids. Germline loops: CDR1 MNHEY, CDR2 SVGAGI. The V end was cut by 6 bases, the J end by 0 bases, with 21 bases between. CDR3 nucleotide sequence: TGTGCCAGCAGGTTAACCCCCTGGGACGGGAGCTCCTACAATGAGCAGTTCTTC. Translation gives CASRLTPWDGSSYNEQFF.

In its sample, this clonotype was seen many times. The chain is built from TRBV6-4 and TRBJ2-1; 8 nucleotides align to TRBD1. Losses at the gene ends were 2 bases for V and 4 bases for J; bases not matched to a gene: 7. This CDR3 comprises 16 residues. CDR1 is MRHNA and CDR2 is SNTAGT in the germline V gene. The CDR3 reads CASSDAAGGPYNEQFF. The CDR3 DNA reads TGTGCCAGCAGTGACGCCGCAGGGGGCCCTTACAATGAGCAGTTCTTC.

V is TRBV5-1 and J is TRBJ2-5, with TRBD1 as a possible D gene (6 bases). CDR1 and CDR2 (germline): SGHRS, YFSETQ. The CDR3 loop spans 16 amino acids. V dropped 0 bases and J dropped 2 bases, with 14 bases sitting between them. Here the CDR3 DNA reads TGCGCCAGCAGCTTGGATTGGGGGCCGGGGCAAGAGACCCAGTACTTC. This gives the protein CASSLDWGPGQETQYF.

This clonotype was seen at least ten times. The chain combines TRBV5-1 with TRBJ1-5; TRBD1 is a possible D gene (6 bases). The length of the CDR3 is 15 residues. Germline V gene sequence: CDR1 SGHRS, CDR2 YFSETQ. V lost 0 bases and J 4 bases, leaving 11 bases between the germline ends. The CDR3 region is CASSLEGTPNQPQHF. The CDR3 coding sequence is TGCGCCAGCAGCTTGGAAGGGACACCAAATCAGCCCCAGCATTTT. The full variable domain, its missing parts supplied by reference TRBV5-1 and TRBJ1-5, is KAGVTQTPRYLIKTRGQQVTLSCSPISGHRSVSWYQQTPGQGLQFLFEYFSETQRNKGNFPGRFSGRQFSNSRSEMNVSTLELGDSALYLCASSLEGTPNQPQHFGDGTRLSIL.

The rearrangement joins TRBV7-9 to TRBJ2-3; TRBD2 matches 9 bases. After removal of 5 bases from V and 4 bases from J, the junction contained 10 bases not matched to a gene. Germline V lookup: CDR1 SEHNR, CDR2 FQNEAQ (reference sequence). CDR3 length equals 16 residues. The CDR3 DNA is TGTGCCAGCAGCGCTTATAGCGGGGGATCCTCAGATACGCAGTATTTT. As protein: CASSAYSGGSSDTQYF.

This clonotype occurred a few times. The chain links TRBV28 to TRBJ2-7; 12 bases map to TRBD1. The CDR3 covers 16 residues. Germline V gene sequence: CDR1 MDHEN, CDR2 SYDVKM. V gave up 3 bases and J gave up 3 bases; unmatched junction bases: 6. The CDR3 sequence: CASSLAGTGGLYEQYF. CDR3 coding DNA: TGTGCCAGCAGTTTGGCCGGGACAGGGGGCCTCTACGAGCAGTACTTC.

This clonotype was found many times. The CDR3 spells CASSYSAGQNTGELFF. In nucleotides, the CDR3 is TGTGCCAGCAGTTACTCTGCCGGACAGAACACCGGGGAGCTGTTTTTT. The chain carries TRBV6-5 and TRBJ2-2, with D possibly being TRBD1 (5 bases). The CDR3 is 16 residues long. Germline CDR1 is MNHEY and CDR2 is SVGAGI. V was trimmed by 0 bases and J by 1 base, leaving 9 bases between them.

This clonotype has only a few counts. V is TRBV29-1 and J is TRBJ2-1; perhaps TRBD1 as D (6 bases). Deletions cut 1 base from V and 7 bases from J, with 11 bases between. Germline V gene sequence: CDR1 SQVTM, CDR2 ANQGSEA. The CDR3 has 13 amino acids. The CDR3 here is CSVEGTRGNEQFF. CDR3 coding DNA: TGCAGCGTTGAAGGAACGAGGGGGAATGAGCAGTTCTTC.

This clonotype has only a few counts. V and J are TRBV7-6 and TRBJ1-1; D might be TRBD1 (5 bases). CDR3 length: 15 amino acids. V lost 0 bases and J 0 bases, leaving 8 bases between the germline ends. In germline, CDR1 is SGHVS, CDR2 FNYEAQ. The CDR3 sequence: CASSLARGVNTEAFF. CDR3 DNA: TGTGCCAGCAGCTTAGCTCGGGGGGTGAACACTGAAGCTTTCTTT.

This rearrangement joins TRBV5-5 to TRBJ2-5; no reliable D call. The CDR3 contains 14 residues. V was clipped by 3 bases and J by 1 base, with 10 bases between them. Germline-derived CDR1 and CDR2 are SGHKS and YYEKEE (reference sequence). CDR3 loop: CASSWEQPQETQYF. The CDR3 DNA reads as TGTGCCAGCAGCTGGGAACAGCCCCAAGAGACCCAGTACTTC.

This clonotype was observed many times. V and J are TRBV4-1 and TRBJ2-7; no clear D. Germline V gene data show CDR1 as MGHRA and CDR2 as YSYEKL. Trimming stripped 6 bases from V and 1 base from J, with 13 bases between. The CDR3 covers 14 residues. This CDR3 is CASSLVAVSYEQYF. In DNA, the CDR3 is TGCGCCAGCAGTCTAGTGGCTGTTTCCTACGAGCAGTACTTC.

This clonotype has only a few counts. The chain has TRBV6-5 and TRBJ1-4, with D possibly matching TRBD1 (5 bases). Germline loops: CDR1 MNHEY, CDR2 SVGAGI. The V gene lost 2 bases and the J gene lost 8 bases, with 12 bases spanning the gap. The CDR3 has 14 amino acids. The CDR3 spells CASSYTGGSEKLFF. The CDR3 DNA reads TGTGCCAGCAGTTACACGGGGGGTTCCGAAAAACTGTTTTTT.

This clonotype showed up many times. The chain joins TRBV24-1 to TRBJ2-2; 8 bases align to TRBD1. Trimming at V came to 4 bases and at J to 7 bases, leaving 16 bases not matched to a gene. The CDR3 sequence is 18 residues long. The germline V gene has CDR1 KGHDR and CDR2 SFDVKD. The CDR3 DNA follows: TGTGCCACCAGTGAGGGGACAGGCCGGGGACCAATTTTCGGGGAGCTGTTTTTT. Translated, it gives CATSEGTGRGPIFGELFF.

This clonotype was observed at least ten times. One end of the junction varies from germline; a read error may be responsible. The CDR3 sequence is CASSDSDLTDTQYF. The DNA for the CDR3 is TGTGCTAGCAGTGACTCTGACTTGACAGATACGCAGTATTTT. The genes are TRBV6-4 and TRBJ2-3; no clear D gene. The CDR3 is 14 amino acids. The V gene's germline CDR1 is MRHNA and CDR2 SNTAGT.

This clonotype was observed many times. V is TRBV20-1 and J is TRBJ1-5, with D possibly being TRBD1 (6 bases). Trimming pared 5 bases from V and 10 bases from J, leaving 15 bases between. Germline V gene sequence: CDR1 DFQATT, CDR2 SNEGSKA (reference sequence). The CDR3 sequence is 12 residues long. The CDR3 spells CSAPRQAGPQHF. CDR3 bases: TGCAGTGCTCCCCGACAGGCGGGACCCCAGCATTTT.

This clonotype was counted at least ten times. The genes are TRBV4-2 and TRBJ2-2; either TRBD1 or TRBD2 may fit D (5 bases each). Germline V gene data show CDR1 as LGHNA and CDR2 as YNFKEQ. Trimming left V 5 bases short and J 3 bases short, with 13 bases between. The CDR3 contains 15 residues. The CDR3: CASSYRDPDTGELFF. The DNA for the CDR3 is TGTGCCAGCAGCTACCGGGACCCAGACACCGGGGAGCTGTTTTTT.

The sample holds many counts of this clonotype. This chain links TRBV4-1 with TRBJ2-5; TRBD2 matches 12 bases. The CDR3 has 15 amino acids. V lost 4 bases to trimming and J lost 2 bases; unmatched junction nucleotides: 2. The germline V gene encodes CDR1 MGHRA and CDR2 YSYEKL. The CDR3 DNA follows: TGCGCCAGCAGCCCAACTAGCGGGGGGCAAGAGACCCAGTACTTC. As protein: CASSPTSGGQETQYF.

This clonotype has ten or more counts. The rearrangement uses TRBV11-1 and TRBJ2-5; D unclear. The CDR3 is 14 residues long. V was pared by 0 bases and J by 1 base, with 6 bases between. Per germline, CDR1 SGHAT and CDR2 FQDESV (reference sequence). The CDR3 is CASSLAGSQETQYF. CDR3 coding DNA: TGTGCCAGCAGCTTAGCGGGAAGCCAAGAGACCCAGTACTTC.

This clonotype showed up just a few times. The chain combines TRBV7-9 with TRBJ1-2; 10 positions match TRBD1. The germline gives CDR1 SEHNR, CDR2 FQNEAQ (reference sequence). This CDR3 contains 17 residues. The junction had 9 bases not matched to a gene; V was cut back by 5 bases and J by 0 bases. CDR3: CASSPRQGATPNYGYTF. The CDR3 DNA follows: TGTGCCAGCAGCCCGCGACAGGGGGCCACCCCTAACTATGGCTACACCTTC.

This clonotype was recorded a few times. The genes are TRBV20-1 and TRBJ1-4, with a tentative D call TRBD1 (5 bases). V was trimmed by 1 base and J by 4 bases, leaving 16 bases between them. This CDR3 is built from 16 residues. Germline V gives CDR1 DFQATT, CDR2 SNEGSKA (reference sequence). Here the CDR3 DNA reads TGCAGTGCTAGAGCACTCCCCGGGGCTGATAATGAAAAACTGTTTTTT. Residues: CSARALPGADNEKLFF.

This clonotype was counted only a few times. CDR3 DNA sequence: TGTGCCAGCAGCTATGGGAGTACAGCTAGGGGAAACGAGCAGTACTTC. It specifies CASSYGSTARGNEQYF. V and J are TRBV7-9 and TRBJ2-7; D may correspond to TRBD1 or TRBD2 (5 bases each). Germline CDR1 SEHNR, CDR2 FQNEAQ (reference sequence). The CDR3 contains 16 residues. Deletions cut 4 bases from V and 5 bases from J, with 21 bases between.

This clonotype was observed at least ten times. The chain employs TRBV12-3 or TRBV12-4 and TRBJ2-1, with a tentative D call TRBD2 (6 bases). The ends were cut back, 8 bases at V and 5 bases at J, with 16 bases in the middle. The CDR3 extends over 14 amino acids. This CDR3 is CASHRGGIDNEQFF. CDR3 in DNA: TGTGCCAGCCATAGAGGAGGGATTGACAATGAGCAGTTCTTC.

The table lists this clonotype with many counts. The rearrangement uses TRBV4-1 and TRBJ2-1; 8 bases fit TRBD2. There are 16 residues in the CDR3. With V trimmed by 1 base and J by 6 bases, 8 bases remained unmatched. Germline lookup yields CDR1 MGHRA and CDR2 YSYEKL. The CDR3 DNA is TGCGCCAGCAGCCAAGTAGCGGGATTCTTTGGCAATGAGCAGTTCTTC. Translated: CASSQVAGFFGNEQFF.

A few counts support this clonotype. The CDR3 sequence is CSARELAGEQFF. DNA of the CDR3: TGCAGTGCTAGAGAACTAGCGGGAGAGCAGTTCTTC. The V gene is TRBV20-1, the J gene TRBJ2-1; 10 bases fit TRBD2. With V trimmed by 0 bases and J by 10 bases, 0 bases remained unmatched. CDR3 size: 12 residues. Germline V CDR1 and CDR2: DFQATT, SNEGSKA (reference sequence).